This record looks at one T cell receptor (beta chain) sequence and its context. The target antigen is unknown. The assay used deep level. The protocol was immunoSEQ multiplex PCR, while the TCRdb copy is restricted to in-frame clones and leaves out a portion. The sample lists approximately 1.5 million clones, about 98.5% occurring once. This sample stems from a study of shared clonotypes between healthy human individuals. Whole-study results and caveats: Rarefaction analysis demonstrated incomplete sorted-subset sequencing notwithstanding large depth. It was only blood that was sampled, and tissue repertoires likely differ. A small donor pool kept down the genetic and exposure-history diversity that was represented.

Sequences were obtained from naive CD4+ T cells sorted from blood. Subset denoted: CD45RA+ positively selected. The clonotype was recovered from a man aged 30-40 years in good health.

CDR3 nucleotides: TGTGCCAGCAGTGACGGGACAGACCTAAGGGGAGAGACCCAGTACTTC. Its translation: CASSDGTDLRGETQYF. The chain is built from TRBV2 and TRBJ2-5; 7 nucleotides line up with TRBD1. The CDR3 has 16 amino acids. The junction had 11 bases not matched to a gene; V was cut back by 3 bases and J by 4 bases. Germline-derived CDR1 and CDR2 are SNHLY and FYNNEI.